This T cell receptor beta chain emerged from a study of shared clonotypes between healthy human individuals. In the study overall: Every donor yielded three CD4 naive, three CD4 memory, two CD8 naive and one CD8 memory plate. Overall study results and limits: Read depth was anticipated to influence clonotype sharing among donors.

This clone was picked up many times. As yet, its antigen is unknown. Other nucleotide sequences from this sample produce the same CDR3. The investigators split CD4+ cells into a CD45RA+ naive subset and a CD45RA-negative memory subset. Clones were read by immunoSEQ multiplex PCR, and TCRdb kept only the in-frame ones, dropping some. The sample records some 1 million clones, approximately 76% being singletons. The clonotype originates from a man younger than 30 in good health. Source material: memory CD4+ T cells sorted from blood. Subset noted: CD45RA-negative fraction.

The CDR3 loop reads CASSLGGRPEKLFF. CDR3 sequence (DNA): TGTGCCAGCAGCTTGGGGGGCAGACCTGAAAAACTGTTTTTT. The chain carries TRBV5-6 and TRBJ1-4; D is perhaps TRBD1 (5 bases). CDR1 is SGHDT and CDR2 is YYEEEE in the germline V gene. This CDR3 has 14 residues. Trimming pared 0 bases from V and 7 bases from J, leaving 10 bases between.